The 27 T cell receptor beta chains below come from one sample, sequenced in a study of blood T cell repertoires in COVID-19. Clones were sequenced by immunoSEQ multiplex PCR, and TCRdb holds only the in-frame ones, with some missing. The table records under 200,000 clones, approximately 90% of them present only once. What was sequenced was peripheral blood. The receptors originated from a man in his late teens or twenties with COVID-19, enrolled during active disease.

The rearrangement uses TRBV2 and TRBJ2-7; 7 bases match TRBD2. Trimming at V came to 7 bases and at J to 2 bases, leaving 5 bases not matched to a gene. This CDR3 spans 13 amino acids. Germline assignment: CDR1 SNHLY and CDR2 FYNNEI. The CDR3 sequence: CASNRDYAYEQYF. DNA for the CDR3: TGTGCCAGCAACCGGGACTACGCCTACGAGCAGTACTTC. The complete variable domain, with remaining parts taken from reference TRBV2 and TRBJ2-7, reads EPEVTQTPSHQVTQMGQEVILRCVPISNHLYFYWYRQILGQKVEFLVSFYNNEISEKSEIFDDQFSVERPDGSNFTLKIRSTKLEDSAMYFCASNRDYAYEQYFGPGTRLTVT.

The chain couples TRBV15 to TRBJ2-2; 10 positions agree with TRBD1. Germline loops: CDR1 LNHNV, CDR2 YYDKDF (reference sequence). The ends lost 0 bases at V and 7 bases at J; junction bases unmatched: 8. The CDR3 length is 17 residues. CDR3 in DNA: TGTGCCACCAGCAGAGATCGACAGGGGGCGCACGGCGGGGAGCTGTTTTTT. Its translation is CATSRDRQGAHGGELFF.

The chain joins TRBV24-1 to TRBJ2-1; 7 positions agree with TRBD2. With V trimmed by 5 bases and J by 9 bases, 6 bases remained unmatched. The CDR3 contains 13 residues. Per the germline V gene, CDR1 is KGHDR and CDR2 is SFDVKD. The CDR3 reads CATSVAGVSEQFF. The CDR3 DNA reads as TGTGCCACCAGTGTCGCGGGAGTTAGTGAGCAGTTCTTC.

The V gene is TRBV19, the J gene TRBJ1-5; the D is unclear. V lost 9 bases and J 6 bases, leaving 27 bases between the germline ends. The CDR3 runs 17 residues. Germline-derived CDR1 and CDR2 are LNHDA and SQIVND (reference sequence). The CDR3 loop is CASRGSGGEKVSQPQHF. The CDR3 nucleotides are TGTGCCAGCCGAGGTTCGGGAGGTGAAAAAGTAAGTCAGCCCCAGCATTTT.

CDR3 amino acids: CASSLGTGQNTEAFF. The CDR3 DNA is TGTGCCAGCAGCTTAGGTACGGGACAGAACACTGAAGCTTTCTTT. V and J are TRBV11-2 and TRBJ1-1; a possible D gene is TRBD1 (6 bases). Germline V gene sequence: CDR1 SGHAT, CDR2 FQNNGV. V was pared by 1 base and J by 1 base, with 10 bases between. CDR3 size: 15 residues.

The J gene is TRBJ2-7, the V gene TRBV28; 12 nucleotides line up with TRBD1. With 4 bases clipped from V and 5 bases from J, the junction kept 9 bases outside the gene matches. This CDR3 comprises 16 residues. Germline loops: CDR1 MDHEN, CDR2 SYDVKM. The CDR3 spells CASSWDRGPFNHEQYF. CDR3 nucleotide sequence: TGTGCCAGCAGTTGGGACAGGGGGCCCTTTAACCACGAGCAGTACTTC.

The chain uses TRBV6-5 and TRBJ2-3; 7 positions match TRBD1. V lost 10 bases, J lost 3 bases, and 7 bases stayed unmatched. The germline V gene encodes CDR1 MNHEY and CDR2 SVGAGI. The length of the CDR3 is 13 residues. The CDR3 reads CANRGTGTDTQYF. CDR3 in DNA: TGTGCCAACAGGGGCACAGGGACAGATACGCAGTATTTT.

The chain carries TRBV24-1 and TRBJ2-1; the match to TRBD2 covers 13 bases. V shed 0 bases, J shed 9 bases, and the junction held 7 bases outside the gene matches. Per the germline V gene, CDR1 is KGHDR and CDR2 is SFDVKD. The CDR3 spans 17 residues. The DNA for the CDR3 is TGTGCCACCAGTGATTTGCCGGGACTAGCGGGAAAGGGTGAGCAGTTCTTC. Its translation is CATSDLPGLAGKGEQFF.

The chain combines TRBV5-4 with TRBJ1-5, with D uncertain. CDR3 length equals 13 residues. The germline V gene has CDR1 SGHNT and CDR2 YYREEE (reference sequence). Trimming shortened V by 3 bases and J by 6 bases, and 10 bases separated the two germline ends. The CDR3 loop reads CASSSAPGQPQHF. CDR3 nucleotide sequence: TGTGCCAGCAGCTCGGCCCCGGGTCAGCCCCAGCATTTT.

The CDR3 reads CASSLIYTTGELFF. DNA of the CDR3: TGTGCCAGCAGCCTAATATATACCACCGGGGAGCTGTTTTTT. This chain uses TRBV11-2 with TRBJ2-2; D unresolved. The CDR3 has 14 amino acids. Germline CDR1 reads SGHAT; CDR2 reads FQNNGV. The ends were cut back, 5 bases at V and 4 bases at J, with 11 bases in the middle.

The CDR3 coding sequence is TGCAGCGTTGAGGGCTTAAAGAACACTGAAGCTTTCTTT. Its translation is CSVEGLKNTEAFF. The chain uses TRBV29-1 and TRBJ1-1, with D unclear. V was clipped by 3 bases and J by 1 base, with 9 bases between them. The germline V gene has CDR1 SQVTM and CDR2 ANQGSEA. This CDR3 region has 13 residues. Using reference TRBV29-1 and TRBJ1-1 for the parts outside the CDR3, the full variable domain is SAVISQKPSRDICQRGTSLTIQCQVDSQVTMMFWYRQQPGQSLTLIATANQGSEATYESGFVIDKFPISRPNLTFSTLTVSNMSPEDSSIYLCSVEGLKNTEAFFGQGTRLTVV.

CDR3 loop: CAISEWADTYEQYF. Written as DNA, the CDR3 is TGTGCCATCAGTGAGTGGGCAGATACCTACGAGCAGTACTTC. The chain uses TRBV10-3 and TRBJ2-7; the D is unclear. The V and J ends lost 1 base and 2 bases respectively, with 9 bases between them. The CDR3 contains 14 residues. CDR1 and CDR2 from the germline V gene are ENHRY and SYGVKD.

V and J are TRBV28 and TRBJ1-2; maybe TRBD1 (5 bases). The CDR3 spans 14 residues. Trimming shortened V by 6 bases and J by 4 bases, and 15 bases separated the two germline ends. The V gene's germline CDR1 is MDHEN and CDR2 SYDVKM. This chain's CDR3 is CASRPSGTIYGYTF. CDR3 bases: TGTGCCAGCAGACCCTCGGGGACTATCTATGGCTACACCTTC.

This chain joins TRBV6-5 and TRBJ1-6, with D uncertain. CDR1 is MNHEY and CDR2 is SVGAGI in the germline V gene. The CDR3 consists of 13 residues. Deletions cut 5 bases from V and 10 bases from J, with 12 bases between. The CDR3 DNA follows: TGTGCCAGCAGTCGCGGTGAGAACTCACCCCTCCACTTT. Amino acid sequence: CASSRGENSPLHF.

The V and J genes are TRBV9 and TRBJ1-2, with D perhaps TRBD1 (6 bases). Trimming took off 0 bases at V and 0 bases at J, with 9 bases between the two ends. Germline V gene data show CDR1 as SGDLS and CDR2 as YYNGEE. This CDR3 is 15 amino acids long. The DNA of the CDR3 is TGTGCCAGCAGCGTAGGGGACACAGCTAACTATGGCTACACCTTC. Its translation: CASSVGDTANYGYTF.

Of note for this clone: A junction boundary mismatches the germline segment, possibly from a read error. The chain recombines TRBV4-1 with TRBJ1-4; weak D call: TRBD1 (5 bases). From germline, CDR1 is MGHRA and CDR2 YSYEKL. The CDR3 loop spans 12 amino acids. CDR3 sequence (DNA): TGCGCCAGCAGCCACCCGGTGGGGCAACTGCTTTTT. The encoded protein is CASSHPVGQLLF.

The gene calls are TRBV4-1 and TRBJ2-7, with D possibly being TRBD2 (5 bases). Per germline, CDR1 MGHRA and CDR2 YSYEKL. V lost 0 bases to trimming and J lost 5 bases, with 14 bases between them. There are 15 residues in the CDR3. The CDR3 protein is CASSQEGEGWDEQYF. The CDR3 DNA is TGCGCCAGCAGCCAAGAGGGAGAGGGATGGGACGAGCAGTACTTC.

The genes are TRBV6-1 and TRBJ1-6; the D is unclear. There are 14 residues in the CDR3. The V gene lost 0 bases and the J gene lost 9 bases, with 9 bases spanning the gap. The V gene's germline CDR1 is MNHNS and CDR2 SASEGT. The CDR3: CASSEARWSSPLHF. The CDR3 DNA is TGTGCCAGCAGTGAAGCGCGTTGGAGTTCACCCCTCCACTTT.

The chain employs TRBV21-1 and TRBJ1-5; TRBD1, the table's D call, was not compared with the DNA. TRBV21-1 is given as a pseudogene. This CDR3 is built from 15 residues. As DNA, the CDR3 is TGTGCCAGCAACCCGGACAGAAGAAGCAATCAGCCCCAGCATTTT. Its protein is CASNPDRRSNQPQHF.

J is TRBJ2-1 and V is TRBV28; 13 bases are a match to TRBD2. CDR1 MDHEN and CDR2 SYDVKM come from the germline V gene. CDR3 size: 16 residues. With V trimmed by 4 bases and J by 7 bases, 7 bases remained unmatched. Written as DNA, the CDR3 is TGTGCCAGCAGTTCCCAGACTAGCGGGAGGAGGAATGAGCAGTTCTTC. Translated, it gives CASSSQTSGRRNEQFF.

The chain couples TRBV2 to TRBJ2-7, with D tentatively TRBD2 (5 bases). Germline V gives CDR1 SNHLY, CDR2 FYNNEI. The CDR3 consists of 14 residues. V was trimmed by 5 bases and J by 6 bases, leaving 17 bases between them. The CDR3: CASSIKVPGFEQYF. In DNA, the CDR3 is TGTGCCAGCAGTATTAAGGTACCGGGATTCGAGCAGTACTTC.

This clone was seen only a few times. The V gene is TRBV11-2, the J gene TRBJ2-7; D call uncertain. Germline CDR1 SGHAT, CDR2 FQNNGV. V lost 6 bases and J 3 bases, leaving 6 bases between the germline ends. The CDR3 runs to 11 residues. CDR3 residues: CASRSIYEQYF. The CDR3 nucleotides are TGTGCCAGCAGGTCTATCTACGAGCAGTACTTC.

V usage is TRBV11-2 and J usage is TRBJ1-2, with D maybe TRBD1 (5 bases). V lost 2 bases to trimming and J lost 4 bases, with 5 bases between them. This CDR3 has 12 residues. Germline CDR1 SGHAT, CDR2 FQNNGV. The CDR3 DNA sequence: TGTGCCAGCAGCTTACAGGGCTATGGCTACACCTTC. Protein sequence: CASSLQGYGYTF.

In DNA, the CDR3 is TGTGCCAGCAGCATGACAGTAGCCTACAATGAGCAGTTCTTC. Its protein is CASSMTVAYNEQFF. The V gene is TRBV2, the J gene TRBJ2-1; possible D gene TRBD1, 5 bases. V shed 6 bases and J shed 2 bases, with 11 bases lying between them. Germline CDR1 SNHLY, CDR2 FYNNEI. The CDR3 has 14 amino acids.

The CDR3 coding sequence is TGTGCCAGCAATGGGTGGGGGCAGAACACCGGGGAGCTGTTTTTT. Its protein product is CASNGWGQNTGELFF. The chain links TRBV28 to TRBJ2-2; weak D call: TRBD1 (6 bases). The CDR3 spans 15 residues. Germline-derived CDR1 and CDR2 are MDHEN and SYDVKM. Trimming left V 7 bases short and J 1 base short, with 13 bases between.

DNA for the CDR3: TGTGCCACCTCCAGGACAGGCCCTACCTACGAGCAGTACTTC. Amino acid sequence: CATSRTGPTYEQYF. The chain is built from TRBV15 and TRBJ2-7, with TRBD1 matching over 7 bases. Per germline, CDR1 LNHNV and CDR2 YYDKDF (reference sequence). The CDR3 is 14 amino acids. J gave up 2 bases and V 8 bases, and 9 bases lay outside the gene matches.

The V call is TRBV19, the J call TRBJ1-5; D not certain. This CDR3 spans 11 amino acids. CDR1 and CDR2 from the germline V gene are LNHDA and SQIVND (reference sequence). The germline V and J ends were trimmed by 5 bases and 10 bases, with 9 bases remaining between them. The CDR3 sequence is CASSESGPQHF. The CDR3 DNA reads TGTGCCAGTAGTGAGTCAGGCCCCCAGCATTTT.